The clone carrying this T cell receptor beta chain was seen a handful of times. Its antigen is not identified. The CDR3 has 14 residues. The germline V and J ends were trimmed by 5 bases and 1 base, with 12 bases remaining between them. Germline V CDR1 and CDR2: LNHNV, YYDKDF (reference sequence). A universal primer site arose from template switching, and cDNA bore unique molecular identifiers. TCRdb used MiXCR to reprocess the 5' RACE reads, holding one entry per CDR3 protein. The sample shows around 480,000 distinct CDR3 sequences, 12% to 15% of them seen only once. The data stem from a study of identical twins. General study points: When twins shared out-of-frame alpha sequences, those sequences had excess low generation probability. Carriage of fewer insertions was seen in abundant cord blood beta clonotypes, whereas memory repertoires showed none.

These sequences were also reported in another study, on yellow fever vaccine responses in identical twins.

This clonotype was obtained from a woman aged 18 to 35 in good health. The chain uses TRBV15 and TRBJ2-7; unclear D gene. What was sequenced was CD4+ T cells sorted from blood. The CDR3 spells CATSGTRGSYEQYF. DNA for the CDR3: TGTGCCACCAGCGGTACCAGAGGTTCCTACGAGCAGTACTTC.